The T cell receptor beta chain under discussion was sequenced for a study of blood T cell repertoires in COVID-19. Some clones are missing from TCRdb's copy, which holds only in-frame ones; the method was immunoSEQ multiplex PCR. The profile shows 85,000 to 120,000 clones, roughly four fifths of them singletons. The junction had 10 bases not matched to a gene; V was cut back by 0 bases and J by 0 bases. The CDR3 loop spans 19 amino acids. Germline values: CDR1 KGHSH, CDR2 LQKENI. The sequence derives from a woman aged 55-70 years with acute or convalescent COVID-19. Sequenced sample: peripheral blood. The chain joins TRBV18 to TRBJ2-1, with TRBD2 identical over 8 bases. The CDR3 DNA reads as TGTGCCAGCTCACCACCGCGGGGGGACATCCGGAGCTCCTACAATGAGCAGTTCTTC. It specifies CASSPPRGDIRSSYNEQFF. Together with reference TRBV18 and TRBJ2-1, the CDR3 gives the full variable domain: NAGVMQNPRHLVRRRGQEARLRCSPMKGHSHVYWYRQLPEEGLKFMVYLQKENIIDESGMPKERFSAEFPKEGPSILRIQQVVRGDSAAYFCASSPPRGDIRSSYNEQFFGPGTRLTVL.